The 23 T cell receptor beta chains below were found in one sample sequenced in a study of human T cells and chemical hapten exposure. TCRdb redid the calling of the RACE reads with MiXCR, one entry per CDR3 protein. The table lists 35,000 to 45,000 distinct CDR3 sequences, 12% of them singletons. The time point is: pre-sensitization, week 0. Treatment denoted: therapeutic diphenylcyclopropenone sensitization with weekly scalp DPC. Material: whole blood, obtained in connection with sensitization to the hapten diphenylcyclopropenone (DPC). Source of these receptors: a woman in her 30s with alopecia areata. Some clones in this sample may be carry-over from other donors' samples.

This clonotype appeared many times. The gene calls are TRBV12-3 or TRBV12-4 and TRBJ2-1; D is perhaps TRBD1 (5 bases). This CDR3 has 14 residues. V shed 0 bases and J shed 6 bases, with 9 bases lying between them. CDR3 bases: TGTGCCAGCAGTTTAGCAGACCAGGGCAATGAGCAGTTCTTC. Amino acids: CASSLADQGNEQFF.

About this clonotype itself: The junction differs from germline at one of its ends, possibly a read error. J is TRBJ2-7 and V is TRBV20-1, with a possible D match to TRBD2 (6 bases). CDR3 length: 10 residues. Germline CDR1 and CDR2: DFQATT and SNEGSKA (reference sequence). CDR3 nucleotide sequence: TGCAGTGCTAGGGCGGGGACTGATGACTTC. Translating it yields CSARAGTDDF.

V usage is TRBV6-2 or TRBV6-3 and J usage is TRBJ2-7; 7 bases fit TRBD2. CDR1 MNHEY and CDR2 SVGEGT come from the germline V gene. V lost 2 bases and J lost 2; bases outside the gene matches: 3. CDR3 size: 14 residues. CDR3 nucleotide sequence: TGTGCCAGCAGTTACGGCGGGAGCCCCTACGAGCAGTACTTC. Translating it yields CASSYGGSPYEQYF.

This clonotype came up a few times. This rearrangement joins TRBV7-2 to TRBJ2-3, with 10 bases matching TRBD2. From germline, CDR1 is SGHTA and CDR2 FQGNSA. The CDR3 totals 16 residues. V dropped 1 base and J dropped 1; count of bases not matched to a gene: 2. The CDR3 is CASSLGLAGGTDTQYF. CDR3 coding DNA: TGTGCCAGCAGCTTAGGACTAGCGGGCGGCACAGATACGCAGTATTTT.

This clonotype was seen repeatedly, ten times or more. J is TRBJ2-3 and V is TRBV7-3; 10 nucleotides align to TRBD2. The CDR3 loop spans 13 amino acids. Trimming removed 8 bases from V and 5 bases from J; junction bases left unmatched: 4. Germline V CDR1 and CDR2: SGHTA, FQGTGA. The DNA of the CDR3 is TGTGCCAGCGGCAAGCGGGAGGGAGATACGCAGTATTTT. Protein sequence: CASGKREGDTQYF.

This clonotype was seen a few times. The V gene is TRBV7-2, the J gene TRBJ2-5; D perhaps matches TRBD1 (5 bases). Germline-derived CDR1 and CDR2 are SGHTA and FQGNSA. Trimming removed 4 bases from V and 13 bases from J, with 19 bases in between. There are 13 residues in the CDR3. CDR3: CASSSLPQVGRYF. The CDR3 coding sequence is TGTGCCAGCAGCTCTTTACCGCAGGTGGGGCGGTACTTC.

Notes on this clonotype: One base away lies a much larger clone, so this may be a sequencing read error. This sequence joins TRBV11-3 and TRBJ2-1, with 8 bases fitting TRBD2. There are 18 residues in the CDR3. Germline CDR1 is SGHNT and CDR2 is YENEEA. DNA of the CDR3: TGTGCCAGCAGCTTAGATGGGCTTGTCAGCGGGAGCGCCCCTGAGCAGATCTTC. Encoded protein: CASSLDGLVSGSAPEQIF. Using reference TRBV11-3 and TRBJ2-1 for the parts outside the CDR3, the full variable domain is EAGVVQSPRYKIIEKKQPVAFWCNPISGHNTLYWYLQNLGQGPELLIRYENEEAVDDSQLPKDRFSAERLKGVDSTLKIQPAELGDSAVYLCASSLDGLVSGSAPEQIFGPGTRLTVL.

This clonotype appeared a few times. This chain joins TRBV21-1 and TRBJ2-3; the DNA was not compared with TRBD2, the D call given in the table. TRBV21-1 is termed a pseudogene. The CDR3 covers 11 residues. The CDR3 DNA follows: TGTGCCACGGGAGGCACAGATACGCAGTATTTT. It specifies CATGGTDTQYF.

Written as DNA, the CDR3 is TGCAGTGCGCGTCAACTAGACAGGGCGAGAACTGAAGCTTTCTTT. It encodes CSARQLDRARTEAFF. This chain connects TRBV20-1 to TRBJ1-1; 7 bases align to TRBD1. The CDR3 length is 15 residues. The J segment lost 5 bases and the V segment lost 6 bases, leaving 15 bases of the junction unmatched. The V gene's germline CDR1 is DFQATT and CDR2 SNEGSKA (reference sequence).

This clonotype occurred a few times. The chain couples TRBV5-4 to TRBJ2-5, with unresolved D. Per the germline V gene, CDR1 is SGHNT and CDR2 is YYREEE (reference sequence). This CDR3 has 13 amino acids. V shed 0 bases and J shed 1 base, with 4 bases lying between them. The chain's CDR3 is CASSLDTQETQYF. The DNA for the CDR3 is TGTGCCAGCAGCTTGGACACCCAAGAGACCCAGTACTTC.

This clonotype has ten or more counts. This sequence joins TRBV7-2 and TRBJ2-3, with 9 bases aligning to TRBD2. Unmatched junction bases numbered 7, after V lost 6 bases and J lost 3 bases. Per the germline V gene, CDR1 is SGHTA and CDR2 is FQGNSA. The CDR3 covers 15 residues. The CDR3 spells CASRFRLADTDTQYF. DNA of the CDR3: TGTGCCAGCAGGTTTAGACTAGCGGATACAGATACGCAGTATTTT. Complete variable domain (other parts from reference TRBV7-2 and TRBJ2-3): GAGVSQSPSNKVTEKGKDVELRCDPISGHTALYWYRQSLGQGLEFLIYFQGNSAPDKSGLPSDRFSAERTGGSVSTLTIQRTQQEDSAVYLCASRFRLADTDTQYFGPGTRLTVL.

This clonotype was seen repeatedly, ten times or more. The chain has TRBV29-1 and TRBJ2-3; 8 nucleotides agree with TRBD1. Trimming at V came to 7 bases and at J to 2 bases, leaving 11 bases not matched to a gene. From germline, CDR1 is SQVTM and CDR2 ANQGSEA. The CDR3 is 15 amino acids. CDR3: CSAYPRTGHTDTQYF. Here the CDR3 DNA reads TGCAGCGCCTACCCTAGGACAGGGCACACAGATACGCAGTATTTT.

This clonotype was seen a handful of times. The chain couples TRBV11-3 to TRBJ2-1; 7 bases map to TRBD2. The CDR3 totals 15 residues. Germline V gene sequence: CDR1 SGHNT, CDR2 YENEEA. V dropped 2 bases and J dropped 7; count of bases not matched to a gene: 8. In DNA, the CDR3 is TGTGCCAGCAGCTTAACTGCGGGAGTAAGGAATGAGCAGTTCTTC. It codes for CASSLTAGVRNEQFF.

V and J are TRBV27 and TRBJ2-4; TRBD2 matches at 9 bases. Germline V gene lookup returns CDR1 MNHEY and CDR2 SMNVEV (reference sequence). V lost 6 bases to trimming and J lost 6 bases; unmatched junction nucleotides: 12. This CDR3 has 16 amino acids. The CDR3 nucleotides are TGTGCCAGCAGCCTAATTCCGGGACTAGCAGGAAACATTCAGTACTTC. This gives the protein CASSLIPGLAGNIQYF.

This clonotype was counted at least ten times. V is TRBV29-1 and J is TRBJ2-7; no clear D gene. Trimming pared 7 bases from V and 3 bases from J, leaving 7 bases between. The CDR3 length is 10 residues. The germline gives CDR1 SQVTM, CDR2 ANQGSEA. CDR3 sequence reads: CSAEDYEQYF. CDR3 nucleotides: TGCAGCGCCGAGGACTACGAGCAGTACTTC.

This clonotype was seen at least ten times. This chain uses TRBV11-2 with TRBJ1-3, with 7 bases lining up with TRBD1. The J segment lost 4 bases and the V segment lost 4 bases, leaving 4 bases of the junction unmatched. CDR3 length equals 14 residues. Germline assignment: CDR1 SGHAT and CDR2 FQNNGV. In DNA form, the CDR3 reads TGTGCCAGCAGCTCACAGGGGCAAGGAAACACCATATATTTT. Its translation is CASSSQGQGNTIYF.

This clonotype was detected ten times or more. The chain couples TRBV14 to TRBJ1-1; D remains ambiguous. Trimming left V 4 bases short and J 3 bases short, with 9 bases between. CDR3 length: 13 residues. Germline V gives CDR1 SGHDN, CDR2 FVKESK. The CDR3 reads CASSPELYTEAFF. Here the CDR3 DNA reads TGTGCCAGCAGCCCGGAATTATACACTGAAGCTTTCTTT.

This clonotype was observed at least ten times. The chain joins TRBV20-1 to TRBJ2-7; a weak D match, TRBD2 (5 bases). Germline V gene lookup returns CDR1 DFQATT and CDR2 SNEGSKA (reference sequence). V shed 5 bases and J shed 6 bases, with 17 bases lying between them. The CDR3 covers 13 residues. Here the CDR3 reads CSAGSSPRGEQYF. The CDR3 bases are TGCAGTGCTGGAAGCTCCCCCCGGGGCGAGCAGTACTTC.

The rearrangement uses TRBV27 and TRBJ2-7, with TRBD2 as a possible D gene (6 bases). V dropped 2 bases and J dropped 3 bases, with 14 bases sitting between them. The CDR3 runs 15 residues. The V gene's germline CDR1 is MNHEY and CDR2 SMNVEV (reference sequence). The CDR3 nucleotides are TGTGCCAGCAGTTTAAGGGCGGAGGGGAGCTACGAGCAGTACTTC. Translated: CASSLRAEGSYEQYF.

At least ten counts were recorded for this clonotype. The V call is TRBV29-1, the J call TRBJ2-7; 11 bases align to TRBD1. The CDR3 loop spans 14 amino acids. CDR1 SQVTM and CDR2 ANQGSEA come from the germline V gene. After removal of 5 bases from V and 3 bases from J, the junction contained 6 bases not matched to a gene. In DNA, the CDR3 is TGCAGCGTTCTTGCCGGGACAGGGGGCTACGAGCAGTACTTC. Protein product: CSVLAGTGGYEQYF.

In its sample, this clonotype was seen many times. V is TRBV6-5 and J is TRBJ1-2; the D is unclear. CDR3 length: 15 residues. V was pared by 0 bases and J by 2 bases, with 10 bases between. Germline V CDR1 and CDR2: MNHEY, SVGAGI. The CDR3, as DNA: TGTGCCAGCAGTTACTCGCGGCTTACCAACTATGGCTACACCTTC. Translated: CASSYSRLTNYGYTF.

In this sample, this clonotype turned up many times. This chain uses TRBV6-2 or TRBV6-3 with TRBJ2-7; either TRBD1 or TRBD2 may supply D (5 bases each). Germline V gives CDR1 MNHEY, CDR2 SVGEGT. The CDR3 sequence is 17 residues long. The V and J ends lost 5 bases and 5 bases respectively, with 25 bases between them. The CDR3 sequence is CASSPRSLWGKTHEQYF. Written as DNA, the CDR3 is TGTGCCAGCAGTCCCCGATCTTTGTGGGGGAAGACCCACGAGCAGTACTTC.

The rearrangement links TRBV7-2 to TRBJ2-3; 9 positions agree with TRBD2. Germline lookup yields CDR1 SGHTA and CDR2 FQGNSA. CDR3 length: 15 amino acids. V shed 2 bases and J 3 bases; nucleotides not matched to a gene: 3. Here the CDR3 DNA reads TGTGCCAGCAGCTTACTCGGACTAGCGACAGATACGCAGTATTTT. Amino acids: CASSLLGLATDTQYF. Looking up the rest from reference TRBV7-2 and TRBJ2-3 gives the full variable domain: GAGVSQSPSNKVTEKGKDVELRCDPISGHTALYWYRQSLGQGLEFLIYFQGNSAPDKSGLPSDRFSAERTGGSVSTLTIQRTQQEDSAVYLCASSLLGLATDTQYFGPGTRLTVL.